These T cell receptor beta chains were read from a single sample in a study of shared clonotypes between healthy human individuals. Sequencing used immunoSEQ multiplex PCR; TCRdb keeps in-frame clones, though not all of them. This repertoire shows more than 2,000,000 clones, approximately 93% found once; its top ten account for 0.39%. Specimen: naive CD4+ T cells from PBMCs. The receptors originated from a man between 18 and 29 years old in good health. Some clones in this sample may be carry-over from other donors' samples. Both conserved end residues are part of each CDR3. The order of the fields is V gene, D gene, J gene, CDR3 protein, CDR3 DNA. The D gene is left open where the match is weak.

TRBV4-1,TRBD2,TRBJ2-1,CASSQFIAGNYNEQFF,TGCGCCAGCAGCCAGTTTATAGCGGGGAATTACAATGAGCAGTTCTTC
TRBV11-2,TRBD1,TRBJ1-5,CASSLGGQGNQPQHF,TGTGCCAGCAGCTTAGGAGGACAGGGCAACCAGCCCCAGCATTTT
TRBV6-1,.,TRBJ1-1,CASAAAVRGAGLAFF,TGTGCCAGCGCAGCGGCAGTACGGGGGGCGGGTTTAGCTTTCTTT
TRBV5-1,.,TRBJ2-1,CASSRAGTPSYNEQFF,TGCGCCAGCAGCCGCGCCGGGACCCCCTCCTACAATGAGCAGTTCTTC
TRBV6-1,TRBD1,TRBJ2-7,CASKGQLSYEQYF,TGTGCCAGCAAGGGACAGCTCTCCTACGAGCAGTACTTC
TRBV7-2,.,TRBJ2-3,CASSSTGTDTQYF,TGTGCCAGCAGCTCGACAGGCACAGATACGCAGTATTTT
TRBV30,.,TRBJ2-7,CAWNHRDPFAFEQYF,TGTGCCTGGAATCATAGGGACCCTTTTGCCTTCGAGCAGTACTTC
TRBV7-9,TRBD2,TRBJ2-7,CASSSGTGGPFSYEQYF,TGTGCCAGCAGCTCTGGGACGGGAGGGCCTTTCTCCTACGAGCAGTACTTC
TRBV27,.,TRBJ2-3,CASSLSGATSTDTQYF,TGTGCCAGCAGTTTATCAGGGGCGACTAGCACAGATACGCAGTATTTT
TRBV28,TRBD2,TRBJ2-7,CASSLLAGADEQYF,TGTGCCAGCAGTTTACTAGCGGGAGCCGACGAGCAGTACTTC
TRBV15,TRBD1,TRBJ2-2,CATSSRRTGGTGELFF,TGTGCCACCAGCAGTCGAAGGACAGGGGGCACCGGGGAGCTGTTTTTT
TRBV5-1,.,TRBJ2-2,CASKPSRLSNTGELFF,TGCGCCAGCAAGCCCTCACGGCTTTCGAACACCGGGGAGCTGTTTTTT
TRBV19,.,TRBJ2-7,CASSMVTGTYEQYF,TGTGCCAGTAGTATGGTGACAGGCACCTACGAGCAGTACTTC
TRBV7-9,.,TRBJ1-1,CASSTYAGNTEAFF,TGTGCCAGCAGCACTTACGCCGGGAACACTGAAGCTTTCTTT
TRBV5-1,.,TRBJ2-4,CASSFQQGSLAKNIQYF,TGCGCCAGCAGCTTTCAGCAGGGAAGCCTAGCCAAAAACATTCAGTACTTC
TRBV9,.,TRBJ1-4,CASSPRRKGLPNEKLFF,TGTGCCAGCAGCCCCCGGCGGAAGGGCTTACCTAATGAAAAACTGTTTTTT